This T cell receptor (beta chain) was documented in a study of T-cell memory formation after mild COVID-19. The study, taken as a whole, reports: Contracting CD8+ clones were enriched in EMRA, CD4+ mainly in CM and EM. Whether day 37 second-wave clones are SARS-CoV-2-specific was not confirmed. Cross-reactive memory seemingly joined, as some responding clones were found in pre-infection memory.

5'RACE primed from the constant segment yielded TCR alpha and TCR beta cDNA libraries bearing sample barcodes and UMIs. One entry per CDR3 protein, called by TCRdb with MiXCR from the 5' RACE reads. The table has 30,000 to 45,000 distinct CDR3 sequences, roughly 11% seen once. V was pared by 4 bases and J by 8 bases, with 17 bases between. The CDR3 covers 15 residues. To note about this clonotype: Its antigen remains unknown.

This clonotype was obtained from a man aged 18-30 years who had mild COVID-19 (a few samples of this study predate the infection). Cell type and time point are not known. The sequenced sample consisted of PBMCs or a T cell subset sorted from them (not recorded which). The chain employs TRBV12-3 or TRBV12-4 and TRBJ1-4, with a weak D call TRBD1 (6 bases). CDR3 DNA sequence: TGTGCCAGCAGTTCCTTGGGCCCCACAGGGGAAAAACTGTTTTTT. Amino acid sequence: CASSSLGPTGEKLFF.